The T cell receptor (beta chain) under discussion was sequenced for a study of early T cells in non-severe SARS-CoV-2 infection. TCRdb reprocessed the 5' RACE reads with MiXCR, giving one entry per CDR3 protein. The sample yields around 39,000 distinct CDR3 sequences, approximately 8% seen once. This clonotype was detected many times. CDR3 length: 12 amino acids. Trimming cost V 2 bases and J 1 base, with 4 bases left between them. From germline, CDR1 is DFQATT and CDR2 SNEGSKA (reference sequence). This chain links TRBV20-1 with TRBJ2-3; D is unresolved. The receptor comes from an adult who was a healthcare worker with PCR-confirmed SARS-CoV-2 infection or an uninfected control (not recorded which). The material sequenced was whole blood, taken at baseline. The CDR3 loop is CSARLGTDTQYF. The CDR3 DNA reads as TGCAGTGCTAGATTGGGCACAGATACGCAGTATTTT.